Below are 16 T cell receptor beta chains sequenced from a single sample in a study of shared clonotypes between healthy human individuals. Some clones are missing from TCRdb's copy, which holds only in-frame ones; the method was immunoSEQ multiplex PCR. The top ten hold about 11% of the sample, which has around 500,000 clones, more than 75% seen once. Specimen: PBMCs. These receptor sequences come from a woman in her thirties or forties in good health. Some clones in this sample may be carry-over from other donors' samples.

The chain combines TRBV10-3 with TRBJ1-1; 9 nucleotides match TRBD1. The V segment lost 7 bases and the J segment 5 bases; nucleotides outside the gene matches: 8. Looked up from germline, CDR1 is ENHRY and CDR2 is SYGVKD. This CDR3 comprises 14 residues. The CDR3 protein is CAITPGQGETEAFF. CDR3 DNA: TGTGCCATCACCCCGGGACAGGGTGAAACTGAAGCTTTCTTT.

A few counts support this clone. The V call is TRBV5-1, the J call TRBJ2-7, with 7 nucleotides matching TRBD2. CDR3 size: 17 residues. Unmatched junction bases numbered 13, after V lost 3 bases and J lost 1 base. Germline V lookup: CDR1 SGHRS, CDR2 YFSETQ. The CDR3 region is CASSSLGGGRGSYEQYF. CDR3 bases: TGCGCCAGCAGCTCCCTGGGTGGCGGGAGAGGGTCCTACGAGCAGTACTTC.

The J gene is TRBJ1-1, the V gene TRBV7-2; tentative D call: TRBD1 (6 bases). CDR3 length equals 14 residues. Germline-derived CDR1 and CDR2 are SGHTA and FQGNSA. V lost 4 bases to trimming and J lost 3 bases, with 12 bases between them. The CDR3 loop is CASSSRQEYTEAFF. The CDR3 DNA follows: TGTGCCAGCAGCTCCAGACAGGAATACACTGAAGCTTTCTTT.

DNA of the CDR3: TGCGCCAGCAGCCAAGAAAGACAGCGGGAGAAGTACGAGCAGTACTTC. It encodes CASSQERQREKYEQYF. V gene TRBV4-1 combines with J gene TRBJ2-7; 8 bases agree with TRBD2. V lost 0 bases, J lost 4 bases, and 8 bases stayed unmatched. This CDR3 comprises 16 residues. The germline V gene has CDR1 MGHRA and CDR2 YSYEKL.

The chain is built from TRBV9 and TRBJ1-4, with D perhaps matching TRBD1 (5 bases). V lost 7 bases and J 0 bases, leaving 10 bases between the germline ends. CDR1 and CDR2 (germline): SGDLS, YYNGEE. This CDR3 comprises 14 residues. DNA for the CDR3: TGTGCCAGCGGGGTGGGGGCAACTAATGAAAAACTGTTTTTT. This codes for CASGVGATNEKLFF.

The CDR3, as DNA: TGTGCCAGCAGCCGTCTTAGGGGGGGCACAGATACGCAGTATTTT. It encodes CASSRLRGGTDTQYF. The gene calls are TRBV7-9 and TRBJ2-3; D may be TRBD1 or TRBD2 (6 bases each). This CDR3 is 15 amino acids long. The ends were cut back, 5 bases at V and 1 base at J, with 13 bases in the middle. Germline V gives CDR1 SEHNR, CDR2 FQNEAQ (reference sequence). Together with reference TRBV7-9 and TRBJ2-3, the CDR3 gives the full variable domain: DTGVSQNPRHKITKRGQNVTFRCDPISEHNRLYWYRQTLGQGPEFLTYFQNEAQLEKSRLLSDRFSAERPKGSFSTLEIQRTEQGDSAMYLCASSRLRGGTDTQYFGPGTRLTVL.

A note on this clone: Just one base apart from a much larger clone, this may be a read error. The V and J genes are TRBV7-2 and TRBJ2-3; a weak D match, TRBD1 (5 bases). This CDR3 comprises 14 residues. Germline V gene lookup returns CDR1 SGHTA and CDR2 FQGNSA. V was clipped by 1 base and J by 1 base, with 6 bases between them. The CDR3 DNA follows: TGTGCCAGCAGCTTAGTACAGGGCACAGATACGCAGTATTTT. Translation gives CASSLVQGTDTQYF. The variable domain in full, with the rest retrieved from reference TRBV7-2 and TRBJ2-3, is GAGVSQSPSNKVTEKGKDVELRCDPISGHTALYWYRQSLGQGLEFLIYFQGNSAPDKSGLPSDRFSAERTGGSVSTLTIQRTQQEDSAVYLCASSLVQGTDTQYFGPGTRLTVL.

Worth noting for this clone: The junction shows a germline mismatch at one end, possibly a read error. V gene TRBV6-5 combines with J gene TRBJ2-7; D is tentatively TRBD1 or TRBD2 (5 bases each). This CDR3 spans 15 amino acids. Germline V lookup: CDR1 MNHEY, CDR2 SVGAGI. CDR3 amino acids: CASRRGGGGNYGQYF. As DNA, the CDR3 is TGTGCCAGCAGGAGGGGTGGCGGCGGAAACTACGGGCAGTACTTC.

This clone appeared many times. This rearrangement joins TRBV29-1 to TRBJ2-5; D unclear. The DNA matches TRBJ2-7 better at its end, which makes the J call doubtful. This CDR3 spans 11 amino acids. Germline lookup yields CDR1 SQVTM and CDR2 ANQGSEA. CDR3 DNA sequence: TGCAGCGTTGATTCGGGTTACGAGCAGTACTTC. It is translated as CSVDSGYEQYF.

The chain joins TRBV9 to TRBJ2-1; possibly TRBD2 for D (6 bases). With 0 bases removed from V and 8 bases from J, the gap between germline ends came to 15 bases. This CDR3 is built from 15 residues. From germline, CDR1 is SGDLS and CDR2 YYNGEE. In DNA, the CDR3 is TGTGCCAGCAGCGTAGTCGGGACTGGACTCGATGAGCAGTTCTTC. Protein sequence: CASSVVGTGLDEQFF.

This clone came up once. V and J are TRBV5-1 and TRBJ1-2; a weak D match, TRBD1 (5 bases). Germline CDR1 is SGHRS and CDR2 is YFSETQ. The CDR3 contains 14 residues. Trimming took off 1 base at V and 2 bases at J, with 9 bases between the two ends. The CDR3 loop is CASSLQGGNYGYTF. DNA of the CDR3: TGCGCCAGCAGCTTGCAGGGTGGAAACTATGGCTACACCTTC. The variable domain in full, completed from reference TRBV5-1 and TRBJ1-2, reads KAGVTQTPRYLIKTRGQQVTLSCSPISGHRSVSWYQQTPGQGLQFLFEYFSETQRNKGNFPGRFSGRQFSNSRSEMNVSTLELGDSALYLCASSLQGGNYGYTFGSGTRLTVV.

The chain recombines TRBV27 with TRBJ1-5, with D hard to call. The germline gives CDR1 MNHEY, CDR2 SMNVEV (reference sequence). Trimming shortened V by 5 bases and J by 5 bases, and 10 bases separated the two germline ends. This CDR3 has 13 residues. The CDR3 spells CASSRYQYQPQHF. The DNA for the CDR3 is TGTGCCAGCAGTCGGTATCAATATCAGCCCCAGCATTTT.

CDR3 residues: CASRGQGRYYGYTF. CDR3 bases: TGTGCCAGCAGGGGACAGGGCCGGTACTATGGCTACACCTTC. The chain links TRBV2 to TRBJ1-2, with 9 bases identical to TRBD1. This CDR3 spans 14 amino acids. In germline, CDR1 is SNHLY, CDR2 FYNNEI. V lost 6 bases to trimming and J lost 3 bases; unmatched junction nucleotides: 5. Supplemented by reference TRBV2 and TRBJ1-2, the full variable domain reads EPEVTQTPSHQVTQMGQEVILRCVPISNHLYFYWYRQILGQKVEFLVSFYNNEISEKSEIFDDQFSVERPDGSNFTLKIRSTKLEDSAMYFCASRGQGRYYGYTFGSGTRLTVV.

This sequence joins TRBV7-2 and TRBJ2-3; possible D gene TRBD2, 6 bases. The germline CDR1 and CDR2 sequences are SGHTA and FQGNSA. The CDR3 has 14 residues. V lost 1 base, J lost 4 bases, and 9 bases lay in between. For the CDR3, the DNA is TGTGCCAGCAGCTTAGACAGGAGGGCAGATACGCAGTATTTT. Translating gives CASSLDRRADTQYF.

The chain has TRBV7-9 and TRBJ1-1; D is ambiguous. Looked up from germline, CDR1 is SEHNR and CDR2 is FQNEAQ (reference sequence). V was pared by 5 bases and J by 4 bases, with 20 bases between. The CDR3 covers 16 residues. The CDR3 spells CASSKDTWGSGTEAFF. The CDR3 nucleotides are TGTGCCAGCAGCAAAGACACTTGGGGTTCGGGCACTGAAGCTTTCTTT.

This chain connects TRBV9 to TRBJ2-1, with 7 bases lining up with TRBD2. The CDR3 totals 15 residues. Germline V gives CDR1 SGDLS, CDR2 YYNGEE. The trim removed 4 bases at V and 5 bases at J, leaving 9 bases unmatched. The CDR3 DNA follows: TGTGCCAGCAGCCGCCAAGCGGGAAGCGACAATGAGCAGTTCTTC. It yields the protein CASSRQAGSDNEQFF.